A selection of T cell receptor beta chains follows, all from one sample in a study of Tregs in tolerant kidney transplant recipients. The table came from immunoSEQ multiplex PCR; TCRdb's copy has only in-frame clones and leaves some out. The profile shows 55,000 to 70,000 clones, approximately 83% of them singletons. Material: Tregs from blood, obtained before the transplant. The receptors here all came from a human donor who received a combined kidney and bone marrow transplant. CDR3s include the opening cysteine and the closing phenylalanine or tryptophan. A D gene is named only where the DNA matches it firmly. Clone size is not always given. Where it is, it says once, few, many or a class for expanded clones.

v_call,j_call,cdr3_length,d_call,clone_size,cdr3_nt,cdr3_aa
TRBV21-1,TRBJ1-1,15,-,once,TGTGCCAGCAACCATCGGGACAGTCCGAACACTGAAGCTTTCTTT,CASNHRDSPNTEAFF
TRBV28,TRBJ1-4,15,-,-,TGTGCCAGCAGTTTGTATTTACGGTCTAATGAAAAACTGTTTTTT,CASSLYLRSNEKLFF
TRBV19,TRBJ2-3,16,TRBD2,once,TGTGCCAGTAGTATTGGGGCTAGCGGGATCTCAGATACGCAGTATTTT,CASSIGASGISDTQYF
TRBV11-2,TRBJ2-3,17,-,-,TGTGCCAGCAGCTTAGAGCCCCTCAGACTCACCACAGATACGCAGTATTTT,CASSLEPLRLTTDTQYF
TRBV7-9,TRBJ1-3,13,-,-,TGTGCCAGCAGCTTGGGGGCTGGAAACACCATATATTTT,CASSLGAGNTIYF
TRBV6-6,TRBJ2-7,14,TRBD2,once,TGTGCCAGCAGTTATGCGGCGGGAGGGTACGAGCAGTACTTC,CASSYAAGGYEQYF
TRBV19,TRBJ1-2,16,-,-,TGTGCCAGTAGTTTGTTTTTTGGGGGAGACAACTATGGCTACACCTTC,CASSLFFGGDNYGYTF
TRBV6-5,TRBJ1-2,14,TRBD1,-,TGTGCCAGCACCAGGGACAGGGGAGTCTATGGCTACACCTTC,CASTRDRGVYGYTF
TRBV18,TRBJ1-1,15,TRBD1,-,TGTGCCAGCTCACCATCCGGGACAGGGGTGACTGAAGCTTTCTTT,CASSPSGTGVTEAFF
TRBV2,TRBJ1-1,15,TRBD1,once,TGTGCCAGCAGTGCCCACAGGGGAAGGAACACTGAAGCTTTCTTT,CASSAHRGRNTEAFF
TRBV18,TRBJ1-5,14,-,few,TGTGCCAGCTCACCGAGCTCGAGCAATCAGCCCCAGCATTTT,CASSPSSSNQPQHF
TRBV11-3,TRBJ2-1,15,TRBD2,once,TGTGCCAGCAGCCCCGGACTAGCGGGGTACAATGAGCAGTTCTTC,CASSPGLAGYNEQFF
TRBV5-4,TRBJ2-5,16,TRBD2,-,TGTGCCAGCAGCCTGGGGGCTAGCGGGAGAACAGAGACCCAGTACTTC,CASSLGASGRTETQYF
TRBV28,TRBJ1-5,15,-,-,TGTGCCAGCAGTTGGGGTAGGGGAGGCAATCAGCCCCAGCATTTT,CASSWGRGGNQPQHF
TRBV5-1,TRBJ1-4,16,-,-,TGCGCCAGCAGCCGGGGAGTCAGTCCAACTAATGAAAAACTGTTTTTT,CASSRGVSPTNEKLFF
TRBV2,TRBJ2-7,12,-,few,TGTGCCAGCACGGGCCAGGCCTACGAGCAGTACTTC,CASTGQAYEQYF
TRBV30,TRBJ2-7,13,-,-,TGTGCCTGGAGTGAGGGGCTTGGTCGCGAGCAGTACTTC,CAWSEGLGREQYF
TRBV30,TRBJ1-5,15,-,once,TGTGCCTGGAGTGGTGGGGTTCTTAGCAATCAGCCCCAGCATTTT,CAWSGGVLSNQPQHF